This record covers a single T cell receptor (beta chain). This record belongs to a study of blood T cell repertoires in COVID-19. Across the study: Acute-phase and convalescent COVID-19 samples originated in the United States, Italy and Spain. In each case, the material was cDNA or gDNA derived from T cells, B-cell-depleted T cells, or PBMCs.

Germline V gene data show CDR1 as MNHEY and CDR2 as SMNVEV (reference sequence). This CDR3 has 18 amino acids. The J segment lost 4 bases and the V segment lost 7 bases, leaving 14 bases of the junction unmatched. Source study methods: The assay estimated nucleated cells by amplifying reference gene primers. Profiling relied on immunoSEQ multiplex PCR, and the TCRdb table lists in-frame clones only, not all of them. Clonal size and the V and J genes are those of that table, whereas D and trimming came from the DNA. This sample has roughly 81,000 clones, with about 91% found just once. The receptor was derived from a man between 65 and 85 years old with active or convalescent COVID-19. The chain is built from TRBV27 and TRBJ2-1, with 12 bases identical to TRBD2. Sequenced sample: peripheral blood. CDR3 amino acids: CASIPSGGDQSMYNEQFF. The CDR3 DNA is TGTGCCAGCATCCCTAGCGGGGGGGACCAATCTATGTACAATGAGCAGTTCTTC.